Presented here are 22 T cell receptor beta chains from one specimen sequenced in a study of cytomegalovirus exposure and HLA in healthy donors. This PCR relied on a set of 60 Vbeta primers and 13 Jbeta primers. This table comes from immunoSEQ multiplex PCR, and its TCRdb copy is limited to in-frame clones, with some not included. Of about 130,000 clones listed, around 78% are singletons. Sequencing was carried out using PBMCs. The origin of the receptors is a woman in her forties or fifties in good health and CMV-seronegative.

This clone was detected only once. DNA for the CDR3: TGTGCCAGCAGGTCGAAAAGCTGGACAGGGGACTATGGCTACACCTTC. This translates into CASRSKSWTGDYGYTF. This chain uses TRBV28 with TRBJ1-2; 9 bases are shared with TRBD1. Germline-derived CDR1 and CDR2 are MDHEN and SYDVKM. After removal of 6 bases from V and 3 bases from J, the junction contained 11 bases not matched to a gene. The CDR3 runs to 16 residues.

This clone occurred a few times. V gene TRBV19 combines with J gene TRBJ1-2; weak D call: TRBD1 (5 bases). The germline V gene encodes CDR1 LNHDA and CDR2 SQIVND (reference sequence). V shed 5 bases and J shed 5 bases, with 12 bases lying between them. This CDR3 region has 13 residues. CDR3 in amino acids: CASSLGQGYGYTF. Written as DNA, the CDR3 is TGTGCCAGTAGTCTAGGTCAGGGATATGGCTACACCTTC.

The rearrangement uses TRBV19 and TRBJ2-7; D uncertain. Germline lookup yields CDR1 LNHDA and CDR2 SQIVND (reference sequence). The CDR3 contains 13 residues. Trimming pared 3 bases from V and 6 bases from J, leaving 12 bases between. CDR3 sequence reads: CASSISAAGEQYF. The CDR3 DNA sequence: TGTGCCAGTAGTATTTCCGCTGCCGGCGAGCAGTACTTC. The whole variable domain, remainder taken from reference TRBV19 and TRBJ2-7, is DGGITQSPKYLFRKEGQNVTLSCEQNLNHDAMYWYRQDPGQGLRLIYYSQIVNDFQKGDIAEGYSVSREKKESFPLTVTSAQKNPTAFYLCASSISAAGEQYFGPGTRLTVT.

The count of this clone is one. The chain uses TRBV19 and TRBJ2-3, with 7 bases aligning to TRBD1. V lost 6 bases and J lost 6; bases outside the gene matches: 9. Germline assignment: CDR1 LNHDA and CDR2 SQIVND (reference sequence). The CDR3 runs to 14 residues. The CDR3, as DNA: TGTGCCAGTAGCCCGAGACAGGGTAAGGATACGCAGTATTTT. Translating gives CASSPRQGKDTQYF.

The V call is TRBV7-2, the J call TRBJ1-3, with D perhaps TRBD1 (6 bases). This CDR3 is 15 amino acids long. The V gene's germline CDR1 is SGHTA and CDR2 FQGNSA. V dropped 3 bases and J dropped 1 base, with 10 bases sitting between them. CDR3 DNA sequence: TGTGCCAGCAGCTTCAACAGGGCTTCTGGAAACACCATATATTTT. It is translated as CASSFNRASGNTIYF.

This rearrangement joins TRBV19 to TRBJ2-4; 13 nucleotides agree with TRBD2. CDR1 and CDR2 (germline): LNHDA, SQIVND (reference sequence). The CDR3 spans 18 residues. V gave up 7 bases and J gave up 0 bases; unmatched junction bases: 9. CDR3 protein: CASTGTSGAPLAKNIQYF. CDR3 DNA: TGTGCCAGTACCGGGACTAGCGGGGCCCCCCTAGCCAAAAACATTCAGTACTTC.

For this clone: The junction shows a germline mismatch at one end, possibly a read error. The chain links TRBV9 to TRBJ1-3, with D unclear. The germline gives CDR1 SGDLS, CDR2 YYNGEE. This CDR3 is built from 16 residues. The DNA for the CDR3 is TGTGCCAGCAGCGTAGCGGGGATCGTTTCTGGAAACGCCATATATTTT. The encoded protein is CASSVAGIVSGNAIYF.

This clone was observed a handful of times. V gene TRBV11-3 combines with J gene TRBJ2-5; D is possibly TRBD2 (5 bases). The length of the CDR3 is 15 residues. The germline gives CDR1 SGHNT, CDR2 YENEEA. Trimming pared 0 bases from V and 2 bases from J, leaving 10 bases between. In DNA, the CDR3 is TGTGCCAGCAGCTTAGATGGGCAGCGGCAAGAGACCCAGTACTTC. As protein: CASSLDGQRQETQYF. The entire variable domain, with the rest obtained from reference TRBV11-3 and TRBJ2-5, is as follows: EAGVVQSPRYKIIEKKQPVAFWCNPISGHNTLYWYLQNLGQGPELLIRYENEEAVDDSQLPKDRFSAERLKGVDSTLKIQPAELGDSAVYLCASSLDGQRQETQYFGPGTRLLVL.

The genes are TRBV6-5 and TRBJ2-7; 10 bases align to TRBD1. V gave up 2 bases and J gave up 3 bases; unmatched junction bases: 1. The CDR3 is 14 amino acids. Germline CDR1 is MNHEY and CDR2 is SVGAGI. The CDR3: CASSYRDRGYEQYF. CDR3 coding DNA: TGTGCCAGCAGTTACCGGGACAGGGGCTACGAGCAGTACTTC.

CDR3 sequence: CASSFGRGGEKLFF. DNA of the CDR3: TGTGCCAGCAGCTTTGGAAGGGGTGGGGAAAAACTGTTTTTT. The chain has TRBV11-3 and TRBJ1-4; a possible D gene is TRBD1 (5 bases). V lost 3 bases and J 8 bases, leaving 13 bases between the germline ends. The germline CDR1 and CDR2 sequences are SGHNT and YENEEA. This CDR3 comprises 14 residues.

The V call is TRBV30, the J call TRBJ1-4; TRBD1 aligns across 7 bases. The junction had 0 bases not matched to a gene; V was cut back by 3 bases and J by 2 bases. CDR1 and CDR2 (germline): GTSNPN, SVGIG (reference sequence). The CDR3 runs 13 residues. Written as DNA, the CDR3 is TGTGCCTGGAGGACAGGGACTAATGAAAAACTGTTTTTT. Residues: CAWRTGTNEKLFF.

The chain employs TRBV6-5 and TRBJ1-2, with 7 bases lining up with TRBD1. J lost 5 bases, V lost 4 bases, and 7 bases had no gene match. The germline V gene has CDR1 MNHEY and CDR2 SVGAGI. CDR3 length: 14 residues. CDR3 protein: CASSSSRGQYGYTF. The CDR3 nucleotides are TGTGCCAGCAGTTCCTCAAGGGGGCAATATGGCTACACCTTC.

The chain is built from TRBV5-1 and TRBJ1-4; 11 bases agree with TRBD1. This CDR3 has 16 residues. The V gene's germline CDR1 is SGHRS and CDR2 YFSETQ. V was clipped by 4 bases and J by 8 bases; unmatched bases: 10. In DNA, the CDR3 is TGCGCCAGCAGCGACCGCGGACAGGGGGCGCGGGAAAAACTGTTTTTT. This sequence encodes CASSDRGQGAREKLFF. Supplemented by reference TRBV5-1 and TRBJ1-4, the full variable domain reads KAGVTQTPRYLIKTRGQQVTLSCSPISGHRSVSWYQQTPGQGLQFLFEYFSETQRNKGNFPGRFSGRQFSNSRSEMNVSTLELGDSALYLCASSDRGQGAREKLFFGSGTQLSVL.

The J gene is TRBJ1-2, the V gene TRBV18; 7 nucleotides match TRBD1. The CDR3 length is 15 residues. J gave up 4 bases and V 3 bases, and 8 bases lay outside the gene matches. Germline V CDR1 and CDR2: KGHSH, LQKENI. CDR3 DNA: TGTGCCAGCTCACCGACAGGGACCCTCATCTATGGCTACACCTTC. This sequence encodes CASSPTGTLIYGYTF.

This clone was counted a single time. At one end, the junction sequence differs from germline, possibly due to a read error. The chain carries TRBV6-5 and TRBJ1-1; D not certain. The germline CDR1 and CDR2 sequences are MNHEY and SVGAGI. CDR3 length: 16 residues. The CDR3 is CASSYSPSRLNPEAFF. The CDR3 bases are TGTGCCAGCAGTTACTCCCCGTCGCGGCTGAACCCTGAAGCTTTCTTT.

This clone turned up a few times. The genes are TRBV6-6 and TRBJ2-3; the match to TRBD2 covers 8 bases. The trim removed 2 bases at V and 5 bases at J, leaving 6 bases unmatched. CDR1 and CDR2 from the germline V gene are MNHNY and SVGAGI (reference sequence). CDR3 length equals 15 residues. The CDR3 reads CASSYIREGKDTQYF. The CDR3 coding sequence is TGTGCCAGCAGTTACATCCGGGAGGGTAAAGATACGCAGTATTTT.

The chain is built from TRBV4-3 and TRBJ2-5; TRBD2 matches at 12 bases. Germline loops: CDR1 LGHNA, CDR2 YSLEER. This CDR3 contains 15 residues. After removal of 0 bases from V and 7 bases from J, the junction contained 3 bases not matched to a gene. This chain's CDR3 is CASSQDLTSGGTQYF. The CDR3, as DNA: TGCGCCAGCAGCCAAGATCTGACTAGCGGGGGGACCCAGTACTTC.

V and J are TRBV5-1 and TRBJ1-2, with 7 bases fitting TRBD1. Trimming took 3 bases from V and 7 from J; bases not matched to a gene: 18. Germline-derived CDR1 and CDR2 are SGHRS and YFSETQ. The CDR3 is 17 residues long. The CDR3: CASSSKLRPTGWGGYTF. In DNA, the CDR3 is TGCGCCAGCAGCTCGAAATTACGCCCGACAGGGTGGGGTGGCTACACCTTC.

V gene TRBV15 combines with J gene TRBJ2-5; 7 nucleotides line up with TRBD2. Germline values: CDR1 LNHNV, CDR2 YYDKDF (reference sequence). V shed 5 bases, J shed 3 bases, and the junction held 6 bases outside the gene matches. The CDR3 has 14 amino acids. CDR3 bases: TGTGCCACCAGCTGGGGACGGGGGGAAGAGACCCAGTACTTC. Amino acid sequence: CATSWGRGEETQYF. Drawing the rest from reference TRBV15 and TRBJ2-5, the complete variable domain is DAMVIQNPRYQVTQFGKPVTLSCSQTLNHNVMYWYQQKSSQAPKLLFHYYDKDFNNEADTPDNFQSRRPNTSFCFLDIRSPGLGDTAMYLCATSWGRGEETQYFGPGTRLLVL.

This clone was detected only once. The chain uses TRBV7-6 and TRBJ2-7; weak D call: TRBD2 (6 bases). The ends were cut back, 5 bases at V and 3 bases at J, with 14 bases in the middle. The CDR3 runs 14 residues. Per germline, CDR1 SGHVS and CDR2 FNYEAQ. CDR3 in amino acids: CASSRVGGGYEQYF. The CDR3 bases are TGTGCCAGCAGCCGTGTCGGGGGAGGCTACGAGCAGTACTTC.

A word on this clone: An end of the junction differs from the germline gene, which may be a read error. This chain joins TRBV5-1 and TRBJ1-5; TRBD1 is a possible D gene (5 bases). The length of the CDR3 is 13 residues. Per germline, CDR1 SGHRS and CDR2 YFSETQ. The CDR3 bases are TGCGCCAGCAGCTTGGAAGGGGATCAGCCCCAGAATTTT. Its protein product is CASSLEGDQPQNF. The entire variable domain, with the rest obtained from reference TRBV5-1 and TRBJ1-5, is as follows: KAGVTQTPRYLIKTRGQQVTLSCSPISGHRSVSWYQQTPGQGLQFLFEYFSETQRNKGNFPGRFSGRQFSNSRSEMNVSTLELGDSALYLCASSLEGDQPQNFGDGTRLSIL.

As concerns this clone: One junction end does not reproduce the germline sequence, and a read error may be involved. This sequence joins TRBV7-7 and TRBJ2-2; TRBD2 aligns across 12 bases. This CDR3 is 15 amino acids long. CDR1 is SSHAT, CDR2 FNYEAQ, per germline (reference sequence). As DNA, the CDR3 is TGTGCTAGCAGCCTGACTAGCGGGAGTGGCGGGGAGCTGTTTTTT. Protein product: CASSLTSGSGGELFF.